The 10 T cell receptor beta chains listed next were all sequenced from one sample in a study of cytomegalovirus exposure and HLA in healthy donors. The PCR was carried out with 60 Vbeta primers and 13 Jbeta primers. Data came from immunoSEQ multiplex PCR; TCRdb stores just in-frame clones and leaves some out. The profile shows under 150,000 clones, around four fifths of them singletons. The sequenced sample was PBMCs. These receptor sequences come from a woman aged 40 to 50 in good health and CMV-seronegative.

The rearrangement links TRBV4-3 to TRBJ2-7; 7 positions agree with TRBD1. This CDR3 has 14 amino acids. The junction had 2 bases not matched to a gene; V was cut back by 0 bases and J by 3 bases. CDR1 is LGHNA, CDR2 YSLEER, per germline. The CDR3 is CASSQERTGYEQYF. The CDR3 region has the DNA TGCGCCAGCAGCCAAGAGCGGACAGGCTACGAGCAGTACTTC.

This sequence joins TRBV6-5 and TRBJ1-5; 7 positions agree with TRBD1. CDR3 length: 14 residues. Germline V gives CDR1 MNHEY, CDR2 SVGAGI. The J segment lost 3 bases and the V segment lost 6 bases, leaving 5 bases of the junction unmatched. CDR3 nucleotide sequence: TGTGCCAGCAGCCAGACAGGGAACAATCAGCCCCAGCATTTT. This sequence encodes CASSQTGNNQPQHF.

The chain recombines TRBV7-9 with TRBJ2-5, with 8 bases matching TRBD2. Losses at the gene ends were 4 bases for V and 4 bases for J; bases not matched to a gene: 11. CDR1 and CDR2 (germline): SEHNR, FQNEAQ (reference sequence). This CDR3 has 16 amino acids. The CDR3: CASSSTRGGEGETQYF. The CDR3 nucleotides are TGTGCCAGCAGCTCTACCCGGGGGGGGGAGGGAGAGACCCAGTACTTC.

This chain connects TRBV27 to TRBJ1-5; D remains unclear. CDR3 size: 13 residues. Germline CDR1 is MNHEY and CDR2 is SMNVEV (reference sequence). V shed 3 bases and J shed 4 bases, with 7 bases lying between them. The CDR3 nucleotides are TGTGCCAGCAGTTTTCTCGGTAATCAGCCCCAGCATTTT. Its protein is CASSFLGNQPQHF.

This chain links TRBV7-3 with TRBJ2-2, with TRBD2 matching over 7 bases. In germline, CDR1 is SGHTA, CDR2 FQGTGA. The CDR3 covers 16 residues. Trimming at V came to 5 bases and at J to 6 bases, leaving 12 bases not matched to a gene. CDR3 DNA sequence: TGTGCCAGCAGCCTCATGGGTGGGACTAACGCCGGGGAGCTGTTTTTT. This encodes CASSLMGGTNAGELFF.

This chain connects TRBV9 to TRBJ1-3, with D tentatively TRBD1 (6 bases). Germline CDR1 and CDR2: SGDLS and YYNGEE. Deletions cut 0 bases from V and 0 bases from J, with 16 bases between. This CDR3 has 18 residues. The CDR3 sequence: CASSVGGHRSLSGNTIYF. The CDR3 DNA reads TGTGCCAGCAGCGTAGGGGGGCACAGGTCCCTCTCTGGAAACACCATATATTTT.

The rearrangement links TRBV5-1 to TRBJ1-2; perhaps TRBD1 as D (5 bases). V dropped 3 bases and J dropped 8 bases, with 17 bases sitting between them. The CDR3 runs to 14 residues. Germline V gene sequence: CDR1 SGHRS, CDR2 YFSETQ. CDR3 sequence reads: CASSWEGLMDGYTF. The CDR3 nucleotides read TGCGCCAGCAGCTGGGAGGGGCTCATGGACGGCTACACCTTC.

CDR3 sequence (DNA): TGTGCCAGCAGCTTCAGACGGGGGACCTACGAGCAGTACTTC. This sequence encodes CASSFRRGTYEQYF. The rearrangement joins TRBV5-5 to TRBJ2-7, with a possible D match to TRBD2 (6 bases). In germline, CDR1 is SGHKS, CDR2 YYEKEE (reference sequence). The V gene lost 2 bases and the J gene lost 2 bases, with 11 bases spanning the gap. The CDR3 covers 14 residues.

The genes are TRBV7-2 and TRBJ1-1; D is possibly TRBD1 (6 bases). V was clipped by 3 bases and J by 1 base, with 6 bases between them. The CDR3 runs to 13 residues. Germline-derived CDR1 and CDR2 are SGHTA and FQGNSA. This CDR3 is CASSLGANTEAFF. The CDR3, as DNA: TGTGCCAGCAGCTTGGGGGCGAACACTGAAGCTTTCTTT.

In its sample, this clone was seen a few times. The chain couples TRBV18 to TRBJ1-1, with 7 bases identical to TRBD1. The CDR3 totals 13 residues. V shed 6 bases, J shed 1 base, and the junction held 2 bases outside the gene matches. Germline V gene lookup returns CDR1 KGHSH and CDR2 LQKENI. DNA for the CDR3: TGTGCCAGCTCTAGGACAGGGAACACTGAAGCTTTCTTT. It translates to CASSRTGNTEAFF.